This T cell receptor beta chain appears in the sequencing data of a study of T cells expressing NK-cell markers. TCRdb reprocessed the 5' RACE reads, keeping one entry per CDR3 protein, no DNA. This specimen shows 400,000 to 500,000 distinct CDR3 sequences; the ten leading clones hold roughly 8%. Germline values: CDR1 DFQATT, CDR2 SNEGSKA (reference sequence). The CDR3 is 14 residues long. The specimen sequenced was blood T cells: a sorted CD56 or NKG2C T cell subset, CD4+ or CD8+ T cells, or bulk PBMC T cells (not recorded which). The rearrangement joins TRBV20-1 to TRBJ1-3; TCRdb reports TRBD1, a call that lacks DNA to check it against. The origin of this receptor is a woman aged 18 to 75 in good health. The CDR3 sequence: CSASRGMLGNTIYF.